These 9 T cell receptor beta chains were sequenced from one sample in a study of blood T cells in healthy people across ages. A second PCR of 7 to 11 cycles used a sample-barcoded 5' primer and a J-beta primer mix. From the 5' RACE reads, TCRdb called clonotypes with MiXCR, one entry per CDR3 protein. The repertoire holds about 800,000 distinct CDR3 sequences, with around 25% as singletons. A further study also used this sample, focusing on T cells of mothers and their children.

Sequencing input: blood. These TCRs come from a boy between 10 and 17 years old in good health.

The V call is TRBV29-1, the J call TRBJ2-5, with 8 nucleotides matching TRBD1. Germline lookup yields CDR1 SQVTM and CDR2 ANQGSEA. The CDR3 loop spans 12 amino acids. Trimming took 8 bases from V and 6 from J; bases not matched to a gene: 8. The CDR3 nucleotides are TGCAGCTATATCGGACAGGGACAGACCCAGTACTTC. This translates into CSYIGQGQTQYF.

This clonotype was recorded many times. The chain is built from TRBV7-9 and TRBJ2-5, with a possible D match to TRBD1 (6 bases). The germline V gene has CDR1 SEHNR and CDR2 FQNEAQ (reference sequence). The length of the CDR3 is 15 residues. V was shortened by 5 bases and J by 5 bases, with 18 bases between the two germline ends. The CDR3, as DNA: TGTGCCAGCAGCCCCCGGGACGGACAGAGGGAGACCCAGTACTTC. This gives the protein CASSPRDGQRETQYF.

V and J are TRBV29-1 and TRBJ1-2; no firm D call. The CDR3 spans 13 residues. With 3 bases removed from V and 8 bases from J, the gap between germline ends came to 16 bases. Germline loops: CDR1 SQVTM, CDR2 ANQGSEA. CDR3 DNA: TGCAGCGTTGACGAGAGTACCCCGTGGGGCTACACCTTC. Translating gives CSVDESTPWGYTF.

The rearrangement links TRBV7-2 to TRBJ2-1, with D perhaps TRBD2 (5 bases). This CDR3 spans 15 amino acids. The germline gives CDR1 SGHTA, CDR2 FQGNSA. The V end lost 4 bases, the J end lost 1 base, and 11 bases lay between the germline ends. The DNA of the CDR3 is TGTGCCAGCAGCTCCTTGGGAGAGTCCTACAATGAGCAGTTCTTC. Protein product: CASSSLGESYNEQFF.

The chain employs TRBV28 and TRBJ1-2; 12 nucleotides agree with TRBD1. CDR3 length: 17 residues. Looked up from germline, CDR1 is MDHEN and CDR2 is SYDVKM. Losses at the gene ends were 9 bases for V and 6 bases for J; bases not matched to a gene: 17. In nucleotides, the CDR3 is TGTGCCAGTTCCTCTCCCGGGACAGGGGGCGCTGCAGATGGCTACACCTTC. Protein product: CASSSPGTGGAADGYTF.

This chain uses TRBV12-3 or TRBV12-4 with TRBJ1-5; 7 bases are a match to TRBD1. The CDR3 consists of 15 residues. V trimming: 4 bases; J trimming: 3 bases; junction bases outside the gene matches: 6. CDR3 nucleotides: TGTGCCAGCAGTTCCCCGACAGGGCCCAATCAGCCCCAGCATTTT. Translated: CASSSPTGPNQPQHF.

CDR3 region: CASSSPWRRANEKLFF. CDR3 sequence (DNA): TGTGCCAGCAGTTCGCCTTGGAGGCGGGCTAATGAAAAACTGTTTTTT. The V and J genes are TRBV28 and TRBJ1-4; D call uncertain. Germline-derived CDR1 and CDR2 are MDHEN and SYDVKM. Trimming took off 4 bases at V and 3 bases at J, with 15 bases between the two ends. The length of the CDR3 is 16 residues.

This chain joins TRBV20-1 and TRBJ1-4; TRBD1 might be the D (6 bases). The CDR3 length is 15 residues. The germline V gene encodes CDR1 DFQATT and CDR2 SNEGSKA (reference sequence). This CDR3 is CGGRKGGGRTEKLFF. Written as DNA, the CDR3 is TGCGGGGGTCGGAAGGGAGGGGGAAGAACTGAAAAACTGTTTTTT.

J is TRBJ1-1 and V is TRBV7-3; unclear D gene. Trimming stripped 5 bases from V and 3 bases from J, with 10 bases between. This CDR3 comprises 13 residues. The germline V gene has CDR1 SGHTA and CDR2 FQGTGA. The CDR3 sequence: CASSPGKHTEAFF. The CDR3 nucleotides are TGTGCCAGCAGCCCCGGGAAGCACACTGAAGCTTTCTTT.